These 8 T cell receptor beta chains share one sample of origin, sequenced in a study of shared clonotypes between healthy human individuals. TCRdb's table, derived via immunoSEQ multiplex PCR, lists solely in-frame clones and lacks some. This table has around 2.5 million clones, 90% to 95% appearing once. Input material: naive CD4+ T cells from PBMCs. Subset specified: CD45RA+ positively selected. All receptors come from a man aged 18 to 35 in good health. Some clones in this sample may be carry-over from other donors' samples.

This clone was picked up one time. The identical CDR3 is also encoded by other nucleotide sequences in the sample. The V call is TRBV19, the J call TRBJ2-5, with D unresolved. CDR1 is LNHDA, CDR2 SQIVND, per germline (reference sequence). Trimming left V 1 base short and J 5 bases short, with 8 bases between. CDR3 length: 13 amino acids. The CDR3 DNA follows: TGTGCCAGTAGTATAGCAGGAGCCGAGACCCAGTACTTC. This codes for CASSIAGAETQYF.

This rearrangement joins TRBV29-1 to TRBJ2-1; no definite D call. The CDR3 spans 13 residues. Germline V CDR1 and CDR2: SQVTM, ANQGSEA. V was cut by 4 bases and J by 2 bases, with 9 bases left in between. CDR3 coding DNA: TGCAGCGTTGTCAGGAGTCCCTACAATGAGCAGTTCTTC. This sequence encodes CSVVRSPYNEQFF.

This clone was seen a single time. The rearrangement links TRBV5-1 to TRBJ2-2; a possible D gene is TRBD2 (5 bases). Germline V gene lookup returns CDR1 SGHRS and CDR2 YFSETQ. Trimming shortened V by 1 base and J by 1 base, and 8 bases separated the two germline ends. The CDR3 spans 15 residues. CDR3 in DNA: TGCGCCAGCAGCTTGTCCGAGGGGAACACCGGGGAGCTGTTTTTT. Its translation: CASSLSEGNTGELFF.

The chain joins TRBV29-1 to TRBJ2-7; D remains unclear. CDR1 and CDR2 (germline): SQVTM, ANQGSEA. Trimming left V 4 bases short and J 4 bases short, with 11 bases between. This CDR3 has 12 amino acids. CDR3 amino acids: CSVAESRYEQYF. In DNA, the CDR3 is TGCAGCGTTGCCGAGTCCCGGTACGAGCAGTACTTC.

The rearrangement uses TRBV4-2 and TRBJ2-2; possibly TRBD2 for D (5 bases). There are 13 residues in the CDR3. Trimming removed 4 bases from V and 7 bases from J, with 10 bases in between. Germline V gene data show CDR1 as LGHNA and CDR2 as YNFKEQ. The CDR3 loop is CASSPLGIGELFF. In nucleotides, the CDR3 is TGTGCCAGCAGCCCCCTCGGGATCGGGGAGCTGTTTTTT.

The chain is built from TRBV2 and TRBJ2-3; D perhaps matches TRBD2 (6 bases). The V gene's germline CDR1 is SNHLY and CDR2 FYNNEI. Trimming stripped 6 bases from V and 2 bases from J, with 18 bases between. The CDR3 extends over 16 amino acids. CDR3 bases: TGTGCCAGCAGGCGGGGCCGTCCGGGCTACACAGATACGCAGTATTTT. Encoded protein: CASRRGRPGYTDTQYF.

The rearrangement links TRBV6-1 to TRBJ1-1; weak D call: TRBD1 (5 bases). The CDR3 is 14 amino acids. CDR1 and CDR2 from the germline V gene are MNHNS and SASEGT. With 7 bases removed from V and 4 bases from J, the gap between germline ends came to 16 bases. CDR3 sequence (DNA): TGTGCCAGCACGGGGGTACGGACGGGCACTGAAGCTTTCTTT. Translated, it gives CASTGVRTGTEAFF.

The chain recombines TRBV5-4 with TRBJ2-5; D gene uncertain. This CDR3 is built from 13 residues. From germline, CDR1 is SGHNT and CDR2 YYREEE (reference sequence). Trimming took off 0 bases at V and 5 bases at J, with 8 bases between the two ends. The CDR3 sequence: CASSLGLTETQYF. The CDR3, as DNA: TGTGCCAGCAGCTTGGGCCTGACGGAGACCCAGTACTTC.